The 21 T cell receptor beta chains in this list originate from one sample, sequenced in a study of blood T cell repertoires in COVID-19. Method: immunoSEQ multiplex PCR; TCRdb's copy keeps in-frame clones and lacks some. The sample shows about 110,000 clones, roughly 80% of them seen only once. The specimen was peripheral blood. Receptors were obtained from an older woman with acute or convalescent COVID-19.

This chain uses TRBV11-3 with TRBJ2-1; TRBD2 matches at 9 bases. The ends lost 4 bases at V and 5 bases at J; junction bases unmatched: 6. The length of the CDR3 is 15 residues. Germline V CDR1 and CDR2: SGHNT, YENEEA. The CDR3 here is CASSYGLARDNEQFF. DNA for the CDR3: TGTGCCAGCAGCTACGGACTAGCGCGGGACAATGAGCAGTTCTTC.

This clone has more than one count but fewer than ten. CDR3 DNA sequence: TGTGCCAGCAGTGATTCCTCGTACCAAGAGACCCAGTACTTC. Translating it yields CASSDSSYQETQYF. The V call is TRBV2, the J call TRBJ2-5; D call uncertain. The CDR3 runs to 14 residues. CDR1 SNHLY and CDR2 FYNNEI come from the germline V gene. The V and J ends lost 3 bases and 0 bases respectively, with 8 bases between them.

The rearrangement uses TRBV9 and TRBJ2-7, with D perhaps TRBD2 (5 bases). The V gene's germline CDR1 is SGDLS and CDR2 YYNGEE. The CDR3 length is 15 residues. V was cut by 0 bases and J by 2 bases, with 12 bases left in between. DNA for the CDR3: TGTGCCAGCAGCGTAGGTCGGGGTTTGGCCTACGAGCAGTACTTC. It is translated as CASSVGRGLAYEQYF.

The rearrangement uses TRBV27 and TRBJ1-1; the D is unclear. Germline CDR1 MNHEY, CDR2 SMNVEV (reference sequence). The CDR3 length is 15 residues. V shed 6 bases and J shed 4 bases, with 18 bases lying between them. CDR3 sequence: CASRRIAAGSTEAFF. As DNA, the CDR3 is TGTGCCAGCAGGCGTATCGCGGCCGGGAGCACTGAAGCTTTCTTT.

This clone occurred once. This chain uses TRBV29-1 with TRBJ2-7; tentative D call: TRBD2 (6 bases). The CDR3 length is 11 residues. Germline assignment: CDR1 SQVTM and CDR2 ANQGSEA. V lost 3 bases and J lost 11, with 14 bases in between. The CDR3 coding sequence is TGCAGCGTTGACTTGGGGGGAAATGAGTACTTC. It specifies CSVDLGGNEYF.

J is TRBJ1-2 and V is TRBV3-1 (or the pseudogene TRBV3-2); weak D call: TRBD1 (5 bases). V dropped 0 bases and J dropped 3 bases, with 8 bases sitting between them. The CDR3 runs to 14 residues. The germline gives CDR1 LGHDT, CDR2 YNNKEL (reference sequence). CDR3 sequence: CASSQDSTDYGYTF. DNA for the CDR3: TGTGCCAGCAGCCAAGATTCGACAGACTATGGCTACACCTTC.

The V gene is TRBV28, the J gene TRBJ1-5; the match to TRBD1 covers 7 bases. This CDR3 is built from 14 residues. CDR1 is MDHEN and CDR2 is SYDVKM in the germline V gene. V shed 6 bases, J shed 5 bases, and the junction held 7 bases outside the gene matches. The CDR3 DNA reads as TGTGCCAGCAGCAGGGGGAGGCAACATCAGCCCCAGCATTTT. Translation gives CASSRGRQHQPQHF.

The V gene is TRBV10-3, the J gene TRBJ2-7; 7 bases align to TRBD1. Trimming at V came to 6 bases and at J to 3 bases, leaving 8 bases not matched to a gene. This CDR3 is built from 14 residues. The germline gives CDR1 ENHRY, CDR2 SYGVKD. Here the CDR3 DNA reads TGTGCCATCAGGACAGGGACCCGTGGCTACGAGCAGTACTTC. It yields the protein CAIRTGTRGYEQYF.

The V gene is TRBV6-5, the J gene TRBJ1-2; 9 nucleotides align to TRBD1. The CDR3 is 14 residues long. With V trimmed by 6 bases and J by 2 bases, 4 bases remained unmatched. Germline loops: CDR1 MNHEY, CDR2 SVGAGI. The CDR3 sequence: CASRRTGENYGYTF. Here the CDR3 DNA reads TGTGCCAGCAGGCGGACAGGGGAGAACTATGGCTACACCTTC.

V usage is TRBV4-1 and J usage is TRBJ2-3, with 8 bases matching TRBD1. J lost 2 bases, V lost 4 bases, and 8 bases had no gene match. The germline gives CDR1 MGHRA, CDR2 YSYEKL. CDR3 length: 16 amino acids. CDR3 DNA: TGCGCCAGCAGCCGTATCGGACAGGGAAACACAGATACGCAGTATTTT. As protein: CASSRIGQGNTDTQYF.

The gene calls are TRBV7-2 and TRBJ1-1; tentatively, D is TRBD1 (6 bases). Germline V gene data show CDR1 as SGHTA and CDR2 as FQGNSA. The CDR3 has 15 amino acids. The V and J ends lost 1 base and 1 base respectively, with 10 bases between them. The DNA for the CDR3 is TGTGCCAGCAGCTTAGTTGGGGGACAGAACACTGAAGCTTTCTTT. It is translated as CASSLVGGQNTEAFF.

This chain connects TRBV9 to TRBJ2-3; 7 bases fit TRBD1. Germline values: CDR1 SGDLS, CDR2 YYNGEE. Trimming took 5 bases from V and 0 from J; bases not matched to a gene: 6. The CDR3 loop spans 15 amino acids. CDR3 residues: CASSTGQRSTDTQYF. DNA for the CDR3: TGTGCCAGCAGTACGGGACAGCGTAGCACAGATACGCAGTATTTT.

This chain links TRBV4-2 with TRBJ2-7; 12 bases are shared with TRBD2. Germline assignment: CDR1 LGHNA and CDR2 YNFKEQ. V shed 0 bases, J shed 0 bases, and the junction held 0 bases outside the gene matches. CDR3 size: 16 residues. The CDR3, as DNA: TGTGCCAGCAGCCAAGAGACTAGCGGGAGCTCCTACGAGCAGTACTTC. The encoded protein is CASSQETSGSSYEQYF.

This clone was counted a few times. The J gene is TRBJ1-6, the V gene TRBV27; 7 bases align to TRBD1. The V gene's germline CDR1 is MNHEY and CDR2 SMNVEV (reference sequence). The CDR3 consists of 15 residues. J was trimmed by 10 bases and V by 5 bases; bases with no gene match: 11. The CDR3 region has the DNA TGTGCCAGCAGTCGCCAGGGGGTGGGAAAATCACCCCTCCACTTT. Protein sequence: CASSRQGVGKSPLHF.

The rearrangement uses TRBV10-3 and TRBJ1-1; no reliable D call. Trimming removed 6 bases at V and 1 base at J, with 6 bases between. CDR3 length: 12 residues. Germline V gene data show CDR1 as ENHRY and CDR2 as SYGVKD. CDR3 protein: CAIRSGNTEAFF. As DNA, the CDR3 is TGTGCCATCAGATCAGGGAACACTGAAGCTTTCTTT.

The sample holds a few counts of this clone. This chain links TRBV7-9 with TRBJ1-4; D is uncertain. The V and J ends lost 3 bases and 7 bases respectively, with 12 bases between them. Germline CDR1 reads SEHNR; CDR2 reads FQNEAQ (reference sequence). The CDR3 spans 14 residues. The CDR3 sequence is CASSFRGLGEKLFF. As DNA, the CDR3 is TGTGCCAGCAGCTTCAGAGGGCTCGGTGAAAAACTGTTTTTT. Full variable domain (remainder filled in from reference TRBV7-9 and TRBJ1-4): DTGVSQNPRHKITKRGQNVTFRCDPISEHNRLYWYRQTLGQGPEFLTYFQNEAQLEKSRLLSDRFSAERPKGSFSTLEIQRTEQGDSAMYLCASSFRGLGEKLFFGSGTQLSVL.

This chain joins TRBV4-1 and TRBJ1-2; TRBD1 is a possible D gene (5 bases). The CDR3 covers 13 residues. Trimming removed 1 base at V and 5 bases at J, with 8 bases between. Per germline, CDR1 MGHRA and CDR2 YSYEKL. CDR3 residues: CASSQGQFYGYTF. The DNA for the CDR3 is TGCGCCAGCAGCCAAGGACAGTTTTATGGCTACACCTTC.

This chain's CDR3 is CASSFGQGLQPQHF. The CDR3 nucleotides read TGTGCCAGCAGTTTCGGACAGGGGTTGCAGCCCCAGCATTTT. The V gene is TRBV28, the J gene TRBJ1-5, with 9 bases that match TRBD1. Germline trimming cut 3 bases from V and 7 bases from J; bases unmatched to any gene: 4. The CDR3 sequence is 14 residues long. Germline CDR1 and CDR2: MDHEN and SYDVKM. Using reference TRBV28 and TRBJ1-5 for the parts outside the CDR3, the full variable domain is DVKVTQSSRYLVKRTGEKVFLECVQDMDHENMFWYRQDPGLGLRLIYFSYDVKMKEKGDIPEGYSVSREKKERFSLILESASTNQTSMYLCASSFGQGLQPQHFGDGTRLSIL.

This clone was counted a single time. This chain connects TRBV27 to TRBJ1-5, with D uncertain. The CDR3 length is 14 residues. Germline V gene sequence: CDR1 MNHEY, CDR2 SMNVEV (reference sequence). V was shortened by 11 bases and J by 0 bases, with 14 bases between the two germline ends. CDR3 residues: CAAVGSLSNQPQHF. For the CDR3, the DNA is TGTGCCGCCGTGGGCAGTCTTAGCAATCAGCCCCAGCATTTT.

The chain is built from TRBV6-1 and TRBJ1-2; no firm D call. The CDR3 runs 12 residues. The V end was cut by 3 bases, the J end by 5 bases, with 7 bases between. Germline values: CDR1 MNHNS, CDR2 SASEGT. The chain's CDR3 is CASSESTYGYTF. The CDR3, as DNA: TGTGCCAGCAGTGAGTCGACATATGGCTACACCTTC.

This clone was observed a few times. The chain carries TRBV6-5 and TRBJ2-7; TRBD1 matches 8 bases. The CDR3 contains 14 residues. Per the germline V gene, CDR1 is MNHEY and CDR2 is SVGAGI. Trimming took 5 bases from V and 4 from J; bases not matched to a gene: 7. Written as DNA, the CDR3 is TGTGCCAGCAGTCCACCGGGACAGGCGTACGAGCAGTACTTC. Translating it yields CASSPPGQAYEQYF.